Described below is a single TCR beta chain sequence and its context. Antigen unknown. This specimen belongs to a study of beta chain features in type 1 diabetes. Every bit of the isolated RNA underwent reverse transcription, so sequencing read expressed TCRB transcripts. Mean read depth for naive, central memory and regulatory T cell samples was around 3.5 million reads. The repertoire was sequenced with immunoSEQ multiplex PCR; TCRdb's copy has only in-frame clones and lacks some. The table records around 500,000 clones, roughly an eighth of them present only once. CD4+ naive, central memory, regulatory and stem cell-like memory subsets were isolated by sorting on CD45RO/CCR7/CD25/CD127/CD95/CD27. Germline assignment: CDR1 MNHEY and CDR2 SVGAGI. Trimming cost V 10 bases and J 0 bases; bases outside gene matches: 1. The CDR3 is 12 residues long. The study, taken as a whole, reports: When VDJ junctions were examined, type 1 diabetes patients showed fewer insertions and more deletions. Within patients, naive, central memory and Treg TCRB repertoires seemed more similar than within healthy donors.

Sample: naive CD4+ T cells from blood. The chain carries TRBV6-5 and TRBJ2-3; 7 bases fit TRBD2. The origin of this receptor is a woman aged 18-35 years in good health. CDR3 region: CATGGSTDTQYF. The DNA for the CDR3 is TGTGCCACCGGGGGGAGCACAGATACGCAGTATTTT.